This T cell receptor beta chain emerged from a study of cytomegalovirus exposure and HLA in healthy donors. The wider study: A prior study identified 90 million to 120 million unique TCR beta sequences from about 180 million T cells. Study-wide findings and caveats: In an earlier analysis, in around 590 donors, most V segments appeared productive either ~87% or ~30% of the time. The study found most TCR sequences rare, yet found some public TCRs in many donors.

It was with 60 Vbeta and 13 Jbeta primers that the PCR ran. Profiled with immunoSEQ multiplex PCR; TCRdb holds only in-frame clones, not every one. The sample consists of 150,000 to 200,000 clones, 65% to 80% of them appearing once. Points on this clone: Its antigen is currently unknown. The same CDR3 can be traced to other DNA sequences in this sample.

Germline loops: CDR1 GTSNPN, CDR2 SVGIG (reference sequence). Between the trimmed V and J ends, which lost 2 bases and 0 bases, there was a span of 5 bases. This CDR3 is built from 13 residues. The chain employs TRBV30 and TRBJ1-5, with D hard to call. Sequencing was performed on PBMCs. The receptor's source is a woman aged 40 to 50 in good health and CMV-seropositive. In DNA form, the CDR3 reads TGTGCCTGGAGTTTGTATAGCAATCAGCCCCAGCATTTT. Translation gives CAWSLYSNQPQHF.